This TCR beta chain originates from a study of cytomegalovirus exposure and HLA in healthy donors. In its sample, this clone was seen once. Other DNA sequences in the same sample also yield this CDR3. The germline gives CDR1 MGHDK, CDR2 SYGVNS. The CDR3 totals 14 residues. V lost 3 bases and J 6 bases, leaving 14 bases between the germline ends. The PCR made use of 60 Vbeta and 13 Jbeta primers. The assay was immunoSEQ multiplex PCR, and TCRdb's table has in-frame clones only and misses some. The sample has roughly 190,000 clones; roughly nine tenths are singletons. V and J are TRBV25-1 and TRBJ1-1, with D uncertain. The sequencing input was PBMCs. This TCR came from a boy aged 2 to 10 in good health and CMV-seronegative. The CDR3 protein is CASSEEPELSEAFF. The CDR3 DNA reads TGTGCCAGCAGTGAGGAGCCCGAGCTTTCTGAAGCTTTCTTT.